The source of this TCR beta chain is a study of T-cell reconstitution after alpha-beta-depleted transplantation in children. CDR3 length: 14 amino acids. From germline, CDR1 is ENHRY and CDR2 SYGVKD. The ends were cut back, 8 bases at V and 3 bases at J, with 17 bases in the middle. Unique molecular identifiers were incorporated when the TCRbeta library was constructed. TCRdb processed the PCR reads anew with MiXCR; each CDR3 protein has one entry. The sample carries roughly 500,000 distinct CDR3 sequences, around 17% recorded once. The sequence was collected from a human donor who donated a stem cell graft to a child with acute lymphoblastic leukemia. Sample: PBMCs from the stem cell graft donor, taken from the stem cell graft. The rearrangement uses TRBV10-3 and TRBJ2-7, with D tentatively TRBD2 (6 bases). CDR3 nucleotides: TGTGCCATCGGCGGCGGGAAAGGCATCTACGAGCAGTACTTC. Its translation is CAIGGGKGIYEQYF.